A single sample is the source of the 6 T cell receptor beta chains below, sequenced in a study of human T cells and chemical hapten exposure. The time point denotes: pre-sensitization, week 0. Treatment here: therapeutic diphenylcyclopropenone sensitization with weekly scalp DPC. TCRdb redid the calling of the RACE reads with MiXCR, one entry per CDR3 protein. Here the sample spans tens of thousands of distinct CDR3 sequences, around 13% being singletons. The sample consisted of whole blood, taken in connection with sensitization to the hapten diphenylcyclopropenone (DPC). Source of these receptors: a woman aged 45-59 years with alopecia areata. Some clones in this sample may be carry-over from other donors' samples.

This clonotype was seen ten or more times. The chain is built from TRBV29-1 and TRBJ1-1; D unclear. Germline CDR1 reads SQVTM; CDR2 reads ANQGSEA. Trimming took off 2 bases at V and 1 base at J, with 2 bases between the two ends. The CDR3 loop spans 11 amino acids. CDR3 amino acids: CSVEKNTEAFF. CDR3 nucleotide sequence: TGCAGCGTTGAAAAGAACACTGAAGCTTTCTTT.

The chain is built from TRBV5-4 and TRBJ2-3; D not certain. Germline CDR1 is SGHNT and CDR2 is YYREEE (reference sequence). This CDR3 is 12 amino acids long. Trimming removed 4 bases at V and 8 bases at J, with 11 bases between. The CDR3 DNA sequence: TGTGCCAGCAGCACTGAAATAGGTACGCAGTATTTT. Protein: CASSTEIGTQYF.

The table lists this clonotype with many counts. The rearrangement uses TRBV7-2 and TRBJ2-7, with D perhaps matching TRBD1 (6 bases). Between the trimmed V and J ends, which lost 6 bases and 1 base, there was a span of 22 bases. This CDR3 has 17 residues. From germline, CDR1 is SGHTA and CDR2 FQGNSA. DNA for the CDR3: TGTGCCAGCAGTTCTAGTTCCGCCAGGGGATTGTCCTACGAGCAGTACTTC. This translates into CASSSSSARGLSYEQYF.

CDR3 DNA: TGTGCCAGCAGCTCCACTCGGGCTACTGAGCAGTTCTTC. Its translation: CASSSTRATEQFF. The V gene is TRBV7-2, the J gene TRBJ2-1; D not certain. Germline loops: CDR1 SGHTA, CDR2 FQGNSA. CDR3 size: 13 residues. V lost 4 bases and J lost 9, with 13 bases in between. Supplemented by reference TRBV7-2 and TRBJ2-1, the full variable domain reads GAGVSQSPSNKVTEKGKDVELRCDPISGHTALYWYRQSLGQGLEFLIYFQGNSAPDKSGLPSDRFSAERTGGSVSTLTIQRTQQEDSAVYLCASSSTRATEQFFGPGTRLTVL.

This clonotype was observed at least ten times. The gene calls are TRBV6-5 and TRBJ2-5; TRBD2 aligns across 9 bases. CDR1 and CDR2 from the germline V gene are MNHEY and SVGAGI. J lost 2 bases, V lost 4 bases, and 8 bases had no gene match. This CDR3 contains 16 residues. The chain's CDR3 is CASSWLASGAQETQYF. CDR3 sequence (DNA): TGTGCCAGCAGTTGGTTAGCTAGCGGGGCTCAAGAGACCCAGTACTTC.

This chain links TRBV20-1 with TRBJ2-1, with TRBD2 as a possible D gene (5 bases). The CDR3 totals 15 residues. CDR1 and CDR2 (germline): DFQATT, SNEGSKA (reference sequence). Trimming took 5 bases from V and 7 from J, leaving 21 bases between them. The CDR3 spells CSAQSPGGRYNEQFF. In DNA form, the CDR3 reads TGCAGTGCTCAATCCCCGGGCGGGCGGTATAATGAGCAGTTCTTC.